A single sample is the source of the 12 T cell receptor beta chains below, sequenced in a study of T-cell memory formation after mild COVID-19. MiXCR, run by TCRdb on the 5' RACE reads, gives a single entry per CDR3 protein. The profile shows about 130,000 distinct CDR3 sequences, over 15% of them singletons. The sequenced sample was PBMCs or a T cell subset sorted from them (not recorded which). The receptors derive from a man in his late teens or twenties who had mild COVID-19 (a few samples of this study predate the infection). Cell type and time point are not known.

This chain connects TRBV3-1 to TRBJ2-1, with 8 bases identical to TRBD1. Germline CDR1 reads LGHDT; CDR2 reads YNNKEL (reference sequence). V was pared by 4 bases and J by 10 bases, with 9 bases of the junction left unmatched. The CDR3 is 14 amino acids. The CDR3 loop reads CASSPGDRLPEQFF. In DNA, the CDR3 is TGTGCCAGCAGCCCCGGGGACAGGTTGCCGGAGCAGTTCTTC.

The genes are TRBV28 and TRBJ2-3; the match to TRBD2 covers 8 bases. The germline V gene encodes CDR1 MDHEN and CDR2 SYDVKM. V was clipped by 6 bases and J by 5 bases; unmatched bases: 10. The CDR3 is made up of 15 amino acids. The CDR3 bases are TGTGCCAGCAGGCGATTCGGGGGGGGAGGAGATACGCAGTATTTT. This gives the protein CASRRFGGGGDTQYF.

The rearrangement links TRBV20-1 to TRBJ2-5; D may be TRBD2 (5 bases). The CDR3 runs 13 residues. Germline loops: CDR1 DFQATT, CDR2 SNEGSKA (reference sequence). CDR3: CRVGGPGQETQYF. In nucleotides, the CDR3 is TGCAGAGTAGGTGGTCCGGGGCAAGAGACCCAGTACTTC.

The chain is built from TRBV4-2 and TRBJ2-3; 10 positions match TRBD2. Germline CDR1 reads LGHNA; CDR2 reads YNFKEQ. V lost 5 bases, J lost 4 bases, and 6 bases stayed unmatched. The CDR3 spans 15 residues. The DNA for the CDR3 is TGTGCCAGCAGCGGATCAGCGGGGGGGCCAGATACGCAGTATTTT. Amino acids: CASSGSAGGPDTQYF.

The table lists this clonotype with a few counts. The V call is TRBV19, the J call TRBJ1-2; 9 bases fit TRBD1. V shed 9 bases, J shed 5 bases, and the junction held 10 bases outside the gene matches. From germline, CDR1 is LNHDA and CDR2 SQIVND (reference sequence). CDR3 length: 14 residues. The CDR3 region is CASTHSGTGYGYTF. CDR3 sequence (DNA): TGTGCCAGCACCCACTCCGGGACAGGGTATGGCTACACCTTC.

Only a few counts were recorded for this clonotype. The chain uses TRBV11-2 and TRBJ2-5, with D possibly TRBD2 on 6 matching bases. Looked up from germline, CDR1 is SGHAT and CDR2 is FQNNGV. V was pared by 5 bases and J by 2 bases, with 9 bases between. The CDR3 extends over 13 amino acids. The CDR3 loop reads CASSRERQETQYF. CDR3 in DNA: TGTGCCAGCAGCCGGGAGAGGCAAGAGACCCAGTACTTC. Full variable domain (missing parts from reference TRBV11-2 and TRBJ2-5): EAGVAQSPRYKIIEKRQSVAFWCNPISGHATLYWYQQILGQGPKLLIQFQNNGVVDDSQLPKDRFSAERLKGVDSTLKIQPAKLEDSAVYLCASSRERQETQYFGPGTRLLVL.

V is TRBV4-2 and J is TRBJ1-5; tentatively, D is TRBD1 (5 bases). The germline V and J ends were trimmed by 1 base and 3 bases, with 7 bases remaining between them. From germline, CDR1 is LGHNA and CDR2 YNFKEQ. The CDR3 spans 14 residues. The CDR3 sequence is CASSQAGHNQPQHF. For the CDR3, the DNA is TGTGCCAGCAGCCAAGCAGGGCACAATCAGCCCCAGCATTTT.

This clonotype has just one count. This chain joins TRBV12-3 or TRBV12-4 and TRBJ2-2; 10 bases agree with TRBD2. This CDR3 comprises 13 residues. V was pared by 7 bases and J by 7 bases, with 3 bases of the junction left unmatched. The CDR3 sequence: CASIAGGRGELFF. CDR3 nucleotides: TGTGCCAGCATAGCGGGGGGCCGCGGGGAGCTGTTTTTT.

This clonotype was observed many times. This chain joins TRBV12-3 or TRBV12-4 and TRBJ2-7, with D perhaps assigned TRBD1 or TRBD2 (5 bases each). V lost 3 bases, J lost 5 bases, and 11 bases lay in between. This CDR3 has 13 amino acids. CDR3 DNA sequence: TGTGCCAGCAGTTTGGGACGTTCCCACGAGCAGTACTTC. Its protein is CASSLGRSHEQYF.

The chain uses TRBV4-1 and TRBJ2-5, with D perhaps assigned TRBD1 or TRBD2 (6 bases each). V shed 1 base and J shed 5 bases, with 11 bases lying between them. Germline CDR1 reads MGHRA; CDR2 reads YSYEKL. The CDR3 sequence is 14 residues long. CDR3 coding DNA: TGCGCCAGCAGCCAAGCGGGGGCCGGTGAGACCCAGTACTTC. The encoded protein is CASSQAGAGETQYF.

This clonotype has a single count. The genes are TRBV25-1 and TRBJ2-3; 11 positions match TRBD1. V gave up 1 base and J gave up 6 bases; unmatched junction bases: 12. The CDR3 sequence is 18 residues long. Germline V CDR1 and CDR2: MGHDK, SYGVNS. The CDR3 bases are TGTGCCAGCAGTGAATTAGGGACAGGGGGTCCGAAACAGGATACGCAGTATTTT. This gives the protein CASSELGTGGPKQDTQYF.

This clonotype came up a few times. CDR3 in DNA: TGTGCCAGCAGTTACTACGGAACCATGAACACTGAAGCTTTCTTT. It specifies CASSYYGTMNTEAFF. The genes are TRBV6-5 and TRBJ1-1, with D unresolved. The germline V gene has CDR1 MNHEY and CDR2 SVGAGI. The CDR3 has 15 residues. V was trimmed by 1 base and J by 0 bases, leaving 9 bases between them.